This section outlines one T cell receptor (beta chain) sequence together with its context. The data are from a study of technical replicates of blood from several donors. V lost 4 bases to trimming and J lost 0 bases; unmatched junction nucleotides: 0. This CDR3 comprises 14 residues. Per germline, CDR1 SQVTM and CDR2 ANQGSEA. TCRdb keeps only in-frame clones here, not all; method: immunoSEQ multiplex PCR. This sample carries 65,000 to 80,000 clones, roughly 97% of them seen once, and the ten largest clones take 0.3% to 0.35%. The source of this sequence is a human donor in good health. The sample consisted of T cells isolated from PBMCs. The J gene is TRBJ2-3, the V gene TRBV29-1, with TRBD2 identical over 11 bases. CDR3 sequence: CSVGLAGSTDTQYF. The CDR3 nucleotides read TGCAGCGTTGGACTAGCGGGGAGCACAGATACGCAGTATTTT.